This TCR beta chain was identified in a study of T-cell reconstitution after alpha-beta-depleted transplantation in children. This clonotype was observed many times. The CDR3 extends over 10 amino acids. As it was prepared, the TCRbeta library received unique molecular identifiers. Via MiXCR, TCRdb re-called the PCR reads, giving one row per CDR3 protein. The table has approximately 83,000 distinct CDR3 sequences, 9.5% to 15% seen once. The chain couples TRBV21-1 to TRBJ1-1; the table assigns TRBD1, which was not confirmed against the DNA. TRBV21-1 counts as a pseudogene. This specimen consisted of PBMCs from the stem cell graft donor, obtained from the stem cell graft. This clonotype was sampled from a human donor who donated a stem cell graft to a child with inherited bone marrow failure. The CDR3 loop is CASSKVKGRF. Written as DNA, the CDR3 is TGTGCCAGCAGCAAAGTAAAGGGGCGCTTT.